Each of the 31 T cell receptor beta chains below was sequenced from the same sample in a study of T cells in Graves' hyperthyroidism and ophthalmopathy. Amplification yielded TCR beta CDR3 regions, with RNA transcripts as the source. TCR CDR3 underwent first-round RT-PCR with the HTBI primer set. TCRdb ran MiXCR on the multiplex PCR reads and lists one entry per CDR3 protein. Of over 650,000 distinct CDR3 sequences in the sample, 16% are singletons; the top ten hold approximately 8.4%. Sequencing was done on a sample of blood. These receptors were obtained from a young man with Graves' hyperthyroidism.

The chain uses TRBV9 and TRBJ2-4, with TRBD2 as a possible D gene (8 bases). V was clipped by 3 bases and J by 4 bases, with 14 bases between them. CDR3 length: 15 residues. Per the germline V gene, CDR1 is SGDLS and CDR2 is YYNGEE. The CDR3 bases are TGTGCCAGCAGCGCGGGGGGGACAGCTAAAAACATTCAGTACTTC. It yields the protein CASSAGGTAKNIQYF.

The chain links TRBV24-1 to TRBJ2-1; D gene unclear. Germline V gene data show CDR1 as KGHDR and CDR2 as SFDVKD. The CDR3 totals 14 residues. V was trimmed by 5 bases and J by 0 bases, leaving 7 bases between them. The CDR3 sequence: CATSAKGSYNEQFF. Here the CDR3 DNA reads TGTGCCACCAGTGCAAAGGGCTCCTACAATGAGCAGTTCTTC.

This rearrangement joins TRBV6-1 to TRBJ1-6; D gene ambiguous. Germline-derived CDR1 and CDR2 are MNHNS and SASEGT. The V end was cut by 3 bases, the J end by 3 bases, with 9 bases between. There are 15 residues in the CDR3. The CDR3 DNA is TGTGCCAGCAGTGAGAGGCAGGACTATAATTCACCCCTCCACTTT. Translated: CASSERQDYNSPLHF.

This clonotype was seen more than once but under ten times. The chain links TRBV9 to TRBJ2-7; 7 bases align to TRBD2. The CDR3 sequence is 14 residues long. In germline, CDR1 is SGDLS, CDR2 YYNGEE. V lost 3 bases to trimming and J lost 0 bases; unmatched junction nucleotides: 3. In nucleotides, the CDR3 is TGTGCCAGCAGCGGGGGGGGACTCTCCTACGAGCAGTACTTC. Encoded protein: CASSGGGLSYEQYF.

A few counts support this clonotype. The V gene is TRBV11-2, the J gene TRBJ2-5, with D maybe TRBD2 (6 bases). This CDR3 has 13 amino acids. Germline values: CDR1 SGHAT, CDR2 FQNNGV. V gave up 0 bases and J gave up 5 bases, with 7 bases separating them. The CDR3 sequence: CASSLDLAETQYF. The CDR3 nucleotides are TGTGCCAGCAGCTTAGATCTAGCGGAGACCCAGTACTTC.

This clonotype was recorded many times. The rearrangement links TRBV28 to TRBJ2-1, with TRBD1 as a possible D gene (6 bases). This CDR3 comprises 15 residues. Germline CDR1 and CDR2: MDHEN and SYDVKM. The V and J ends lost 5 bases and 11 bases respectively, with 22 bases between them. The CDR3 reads CASSLMGTPEEKQFF. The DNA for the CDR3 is TGTGCCAGCAGTCTAATGGGGACACCCGAAGAGAAGCAGTTCTTC. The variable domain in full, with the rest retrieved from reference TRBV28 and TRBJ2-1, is DVKVTQSSRYLVKRTGEKVFLECVQDMDHENMFWYRQDPGLGLRLIYFSYDVKMKEKGDIPEGYSVSREKKERFSLILESASTNQTSMYLCASSLMGTPEEKQFFGPGTRLTVL.

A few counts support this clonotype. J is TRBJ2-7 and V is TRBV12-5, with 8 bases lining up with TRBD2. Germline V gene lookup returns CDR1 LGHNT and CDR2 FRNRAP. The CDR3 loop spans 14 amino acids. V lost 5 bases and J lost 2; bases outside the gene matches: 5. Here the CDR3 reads CASGDSGMAYEQYF. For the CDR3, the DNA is TGTGCTAGTGGTGATAGCGGGATGGCCTACGAGCAGTACTTC.

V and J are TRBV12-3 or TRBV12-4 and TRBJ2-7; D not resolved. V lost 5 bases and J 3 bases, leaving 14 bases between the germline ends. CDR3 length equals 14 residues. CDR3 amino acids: CASSGNPSGYEQYF. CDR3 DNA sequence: TGTGCCAGCAGTGGGAATCCTTCCGGCTACGAGCAGTACTTC.

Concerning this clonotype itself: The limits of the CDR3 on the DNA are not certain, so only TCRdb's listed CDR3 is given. This chain's CDR3 is CASSFYICSARDAGVDTQYF. V is TRBV7-9 and J is TRBJ2-3; the table's D call of TRBD2 was not tested on the DNA. The germline V gene has CDR1 SEHNR and CDR2 FQNEAQ (reference sequence). Inclusive of both ends, the CDR3 amounts to 20 amino acids.

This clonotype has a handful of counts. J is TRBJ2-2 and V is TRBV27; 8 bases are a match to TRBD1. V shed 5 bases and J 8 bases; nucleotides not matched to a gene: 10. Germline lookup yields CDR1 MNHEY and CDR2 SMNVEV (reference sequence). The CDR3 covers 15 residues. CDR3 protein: CASSASQGAMGELFF. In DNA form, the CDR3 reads TGTGCCAGCAGTGCGTCGCAGGGGGCGATGGGGGAGCTGTTTTTT.

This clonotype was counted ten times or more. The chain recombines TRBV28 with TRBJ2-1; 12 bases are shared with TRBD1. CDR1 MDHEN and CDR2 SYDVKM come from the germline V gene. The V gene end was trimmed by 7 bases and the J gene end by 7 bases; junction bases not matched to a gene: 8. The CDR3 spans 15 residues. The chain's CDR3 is CASIPGTGGGNEQFF. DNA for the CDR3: TGTGCCAGCATCCCCGGGACAGGGGGCGGGAATGAGCAGTTCTTC.

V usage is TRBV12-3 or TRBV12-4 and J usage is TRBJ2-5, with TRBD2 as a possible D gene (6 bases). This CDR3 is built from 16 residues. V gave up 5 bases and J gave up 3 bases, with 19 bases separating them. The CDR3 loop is CASSGPGTPDEETQYF. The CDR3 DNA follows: TGTGCCAGCAGTGGCCCCGGGACTCCGGACGAAGAGACCCAGTACTTC.

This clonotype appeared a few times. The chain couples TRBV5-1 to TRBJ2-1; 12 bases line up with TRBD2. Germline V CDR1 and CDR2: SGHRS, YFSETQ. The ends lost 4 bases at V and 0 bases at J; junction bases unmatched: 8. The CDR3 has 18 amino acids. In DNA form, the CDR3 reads TGCGCCAGCAGCCCAATCGGACTAGCGGGGAGCTCCTACAATGAGCAGTTCTTC. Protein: CASSPIGLAGSSYNEQFF.

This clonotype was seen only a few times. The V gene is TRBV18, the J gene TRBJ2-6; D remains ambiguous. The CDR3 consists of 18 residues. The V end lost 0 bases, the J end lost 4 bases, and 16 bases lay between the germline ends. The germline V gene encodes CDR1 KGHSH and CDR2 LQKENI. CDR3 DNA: TGTGCCAGCTCACCACCGGAGTTGAAAGGGCCAGGGGCCAACGTCCTGACTTTC. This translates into CASSPPELKGPGANVLTF.

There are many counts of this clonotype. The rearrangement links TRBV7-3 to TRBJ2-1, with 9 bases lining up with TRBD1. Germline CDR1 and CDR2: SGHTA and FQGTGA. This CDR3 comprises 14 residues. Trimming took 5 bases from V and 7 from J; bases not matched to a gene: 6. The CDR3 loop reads CASSPGQGGNEQFF. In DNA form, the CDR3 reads TGTGCCAGCAGCCCGGGACAGGGAGGTAATGAGCAGTTCTTC.

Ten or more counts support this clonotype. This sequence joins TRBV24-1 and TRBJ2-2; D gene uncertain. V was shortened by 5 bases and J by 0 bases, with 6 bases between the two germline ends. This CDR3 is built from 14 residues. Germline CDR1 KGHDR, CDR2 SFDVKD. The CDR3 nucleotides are TGTGCCACCAGTGGGTATCCGAACACCGGGGAGCTGTTTTTT. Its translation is CATSGYPNTGELFF.

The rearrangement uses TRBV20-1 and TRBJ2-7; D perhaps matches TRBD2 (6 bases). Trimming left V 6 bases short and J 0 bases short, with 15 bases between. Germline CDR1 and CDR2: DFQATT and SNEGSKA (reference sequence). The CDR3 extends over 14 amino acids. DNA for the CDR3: TGCAGTGCCCAGGCGGCTAGCGACTCCTACGAGCAGTACTTC. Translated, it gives CSAQAASDSYEQYF.

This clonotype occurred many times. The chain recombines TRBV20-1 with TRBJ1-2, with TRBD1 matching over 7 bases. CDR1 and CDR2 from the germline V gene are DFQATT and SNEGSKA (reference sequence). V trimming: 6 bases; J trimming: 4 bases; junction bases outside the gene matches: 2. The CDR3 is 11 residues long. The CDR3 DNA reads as TGCAGTGCACGGACAGGCTATGGCTACACCTTC. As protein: CSARTGYGYTF.

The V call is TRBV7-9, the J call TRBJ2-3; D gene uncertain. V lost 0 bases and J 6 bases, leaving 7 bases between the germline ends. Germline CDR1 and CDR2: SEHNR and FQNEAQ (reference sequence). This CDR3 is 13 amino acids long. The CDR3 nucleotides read TGTGCCAGCAGCTTAGCCGGAAAGGATACGCAGTATTTT. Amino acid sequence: CASSLAGKDTQYF.

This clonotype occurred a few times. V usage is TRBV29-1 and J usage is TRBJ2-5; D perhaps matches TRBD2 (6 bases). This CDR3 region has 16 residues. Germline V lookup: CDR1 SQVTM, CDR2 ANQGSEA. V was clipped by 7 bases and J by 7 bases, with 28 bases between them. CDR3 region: CSAYLTFAGPDRTQYF. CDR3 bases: TGCAGCGCCTACCTGACGTTCGCGGGGCCCGACCGGACCCAGTACTTC. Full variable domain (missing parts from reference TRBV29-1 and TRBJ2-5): SAVISQKPSRDICQRGTSLTIQCQVDSQVTMMFWYRQQPGQSLTLIATANQGSEATYESGFVIDKFPISRPNLTFSTLTVSNMSPEDSSIYLCSAYLTFAGPDRTQYFGPGTRLLVL.

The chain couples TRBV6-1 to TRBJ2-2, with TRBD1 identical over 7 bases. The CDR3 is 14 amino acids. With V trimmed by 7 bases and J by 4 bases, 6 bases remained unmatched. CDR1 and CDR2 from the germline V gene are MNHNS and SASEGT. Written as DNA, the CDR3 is TGTGCCAGCAACCGGGACAGAATCACCGGGGAGCTGTTTTTT. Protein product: CASNRDRITGELFF.

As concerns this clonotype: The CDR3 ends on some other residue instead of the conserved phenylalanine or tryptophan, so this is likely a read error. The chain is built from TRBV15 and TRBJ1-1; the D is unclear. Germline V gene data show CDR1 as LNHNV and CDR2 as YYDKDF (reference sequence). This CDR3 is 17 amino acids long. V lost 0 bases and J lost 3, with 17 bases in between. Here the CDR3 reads CATSRDRPPDRHTEAFL. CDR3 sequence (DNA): TGTGCCACCAGCAGAGATCGGCCCCCCGATAGACACACTGAAGCTTTCCTT.

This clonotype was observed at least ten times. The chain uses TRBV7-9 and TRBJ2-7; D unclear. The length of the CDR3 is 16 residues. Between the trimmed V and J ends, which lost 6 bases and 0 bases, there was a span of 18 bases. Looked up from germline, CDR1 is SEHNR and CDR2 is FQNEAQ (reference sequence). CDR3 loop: CASSLPTRTSSYEQYF. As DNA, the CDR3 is TGTGCCAGCAGTTTGCCTACTCGGACGAGCTCCTACGAGCAGTACTTC. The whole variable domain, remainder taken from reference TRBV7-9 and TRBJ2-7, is DTGVSQNPRHKITKRGQNVTFRCDPISEHNRLYWYRQTLGQGPEFLTYFQNEAQLEKSRLLSDRFSAERPKGSFSTLEIQRTEQGDSAMYLCASSLPTRTSSYEQYFGPGTRLTVT.

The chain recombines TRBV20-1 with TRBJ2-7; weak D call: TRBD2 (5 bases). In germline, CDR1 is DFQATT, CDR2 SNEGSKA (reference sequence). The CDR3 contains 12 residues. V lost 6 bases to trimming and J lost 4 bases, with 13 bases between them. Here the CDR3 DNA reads TGCAGTGCCACCGGACTCACTTACGAGCAGTACTTC. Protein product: CSATGLTYEQYF.

CDR3 residues: CASSAGTAYNEQFF. In nucleotides, the CDR3 is TGTGCCAGCAGCGCCGGGACAGCCTACAATGAGCAGTTCTTC. V gene TRBV9 combines with J gene TRBJ2-1, with 7 bases matching TRBD1. V was pared by 3 bases and J by 2 bases, with 2 bases of the junction left unmatched. Germline CDR1 SGDLS, CDR2 YYNGEE. This CDR3 has 14 amino acids.

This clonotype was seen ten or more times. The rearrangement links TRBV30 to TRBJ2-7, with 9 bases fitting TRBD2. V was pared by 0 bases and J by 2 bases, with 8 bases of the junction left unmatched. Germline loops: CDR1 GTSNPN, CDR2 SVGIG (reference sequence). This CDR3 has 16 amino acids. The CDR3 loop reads CAWSVSRTSVPYEQYF. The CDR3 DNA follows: TGTGCCTGGAGTGTAAGCAGGACTAGCGTACCCTACGAGCAGTACTTC. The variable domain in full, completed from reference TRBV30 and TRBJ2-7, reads SQTIHQWPATLVQPVGSPLSLECTVEGTSNPNLYWYRQAAGRGLQLLFYSVGIGQISSEVPQNLSASRPQDRQFILSSKKLLLSDSGFYLCAWSVSRTSVPYEQYFGPGTRLTVT.

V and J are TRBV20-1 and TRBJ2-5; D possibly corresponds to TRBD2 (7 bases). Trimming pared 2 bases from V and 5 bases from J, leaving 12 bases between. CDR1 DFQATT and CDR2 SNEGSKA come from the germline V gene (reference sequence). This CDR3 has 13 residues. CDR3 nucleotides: TGCAGTGCTAGATCGGGGGGCGCGGAGACCCAGTACTTC. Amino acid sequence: CSARSGGAETQYF.

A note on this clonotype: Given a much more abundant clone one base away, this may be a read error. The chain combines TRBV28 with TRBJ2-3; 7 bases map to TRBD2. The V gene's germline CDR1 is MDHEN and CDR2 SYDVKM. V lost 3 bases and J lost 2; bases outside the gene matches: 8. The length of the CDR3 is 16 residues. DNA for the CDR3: TGTGCCAGCAGTTTGGCAGGAGCGGGGATCACAGATACGCAGTATTTT. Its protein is CASSLAGAGITDTQYF.

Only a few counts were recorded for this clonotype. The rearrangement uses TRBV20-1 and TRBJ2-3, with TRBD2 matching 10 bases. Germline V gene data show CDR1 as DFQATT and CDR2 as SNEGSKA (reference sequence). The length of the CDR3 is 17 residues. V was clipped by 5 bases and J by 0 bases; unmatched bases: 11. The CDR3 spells CSAFGLAGEASTDTQYF. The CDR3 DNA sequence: TGCAGTGCTTTCGGCCTAGCGGGAGAGGCGAGCACAGATACGCAGTATTTT.

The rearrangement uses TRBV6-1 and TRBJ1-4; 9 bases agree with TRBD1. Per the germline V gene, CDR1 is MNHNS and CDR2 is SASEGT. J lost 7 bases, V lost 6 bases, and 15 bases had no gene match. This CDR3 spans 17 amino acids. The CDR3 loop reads CASSYALTGTGFEKLFF. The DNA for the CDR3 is TGTGCCAGCAGCTACGCCCTGACCGGGACAGGGTTTGAAAAACTGTTTTTT.

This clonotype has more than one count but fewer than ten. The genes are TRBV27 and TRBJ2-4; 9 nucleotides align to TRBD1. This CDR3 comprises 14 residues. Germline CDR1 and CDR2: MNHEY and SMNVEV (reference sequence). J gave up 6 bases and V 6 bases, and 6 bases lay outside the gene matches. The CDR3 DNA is TGTGCCAGCAGATCCGGGACAGGGAGAAACATTCAGTACTTC. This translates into CASRSGTGRNIQYF.